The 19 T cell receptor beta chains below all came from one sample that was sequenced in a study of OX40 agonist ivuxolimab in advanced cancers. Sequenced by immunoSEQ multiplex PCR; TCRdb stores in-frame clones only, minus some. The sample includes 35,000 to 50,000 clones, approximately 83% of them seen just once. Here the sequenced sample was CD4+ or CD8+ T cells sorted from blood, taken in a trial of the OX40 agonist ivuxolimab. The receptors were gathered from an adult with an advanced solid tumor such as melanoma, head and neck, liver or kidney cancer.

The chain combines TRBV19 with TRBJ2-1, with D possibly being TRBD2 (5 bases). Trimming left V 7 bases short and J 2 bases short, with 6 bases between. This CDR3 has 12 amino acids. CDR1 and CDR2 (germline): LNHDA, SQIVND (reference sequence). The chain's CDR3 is CASIGAYNEQFF. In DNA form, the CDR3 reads TGTGCCAGTATCGGGGCCTACAATGAGCAGTTCTTC. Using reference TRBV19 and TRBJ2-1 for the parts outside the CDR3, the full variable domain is DGGITQSPKYLFRKEGQNVTLSCEQNLNHDAMYWYRQDPGQGLRLIYYSQIVNDFQKGDIAEGYSVSREKKESFPLTVTSAQKNPTAFYLCASIGAYNEQFFGPGTRLTVL.

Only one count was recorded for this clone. This CDR3 reads CAISPGQGYTGELFF. CDR3 nucleotide sequence: TGTGCCATCAGCCCGGGACAGGGTTACACCGGGGAGCTGTTTTTT. The V call is TRBV10-3, the J call TRBJ2-2; 9 nucleotides align to TRBD1. CDR3 length equals 15 residues. The germline gives CDR1 ENHRY, CDR2 SYGVKD. Trimming removed 6 bases from V and 3 bases from J; junction bases left unmatched: 5.

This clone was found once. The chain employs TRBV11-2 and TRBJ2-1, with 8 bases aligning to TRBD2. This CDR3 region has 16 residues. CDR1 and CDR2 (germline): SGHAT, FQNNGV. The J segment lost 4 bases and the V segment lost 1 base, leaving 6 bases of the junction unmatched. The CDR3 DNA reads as TGTGCCAGCAGCTTAGCGGGAGGGCCAATTTACAATGAGCAGTTCTTC. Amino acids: CASSLAGGPIYNEQFF.

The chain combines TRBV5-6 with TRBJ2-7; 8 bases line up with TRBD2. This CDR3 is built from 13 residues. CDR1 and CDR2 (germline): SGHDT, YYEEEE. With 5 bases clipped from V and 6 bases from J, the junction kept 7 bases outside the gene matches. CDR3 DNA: TGTGCCAGCAGTATGGGACTAGGAGGCGAGCAGTACTTC. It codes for CASSMGLGGEQYF.

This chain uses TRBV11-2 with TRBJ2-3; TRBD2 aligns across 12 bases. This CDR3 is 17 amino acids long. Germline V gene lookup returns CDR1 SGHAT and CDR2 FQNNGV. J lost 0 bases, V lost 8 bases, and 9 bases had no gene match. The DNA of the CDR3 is TGTGCCAGCGGGAGGCTAGCGGGGGGGCTAAGCACAGATACGCAGTATTTT. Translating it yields CASGRLAGGLSTDTQYF.

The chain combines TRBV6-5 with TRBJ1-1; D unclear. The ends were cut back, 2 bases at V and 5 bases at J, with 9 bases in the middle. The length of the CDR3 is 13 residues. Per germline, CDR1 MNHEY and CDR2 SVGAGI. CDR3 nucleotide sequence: TGTGCCAGCAGTTACGTGGCAGAAACTGAAGCTTTCTTT. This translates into CASSYVAETEAFF.

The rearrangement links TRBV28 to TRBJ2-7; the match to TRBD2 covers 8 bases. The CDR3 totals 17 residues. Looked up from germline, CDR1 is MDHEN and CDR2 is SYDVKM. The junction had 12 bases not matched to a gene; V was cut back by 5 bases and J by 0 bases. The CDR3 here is CASSPGASGYSSYEQYF. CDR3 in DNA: TGTGCCAGCAGTCCAGGCGCTAGCGGGTACAGCTCCTACGAGCAGTACTTC.

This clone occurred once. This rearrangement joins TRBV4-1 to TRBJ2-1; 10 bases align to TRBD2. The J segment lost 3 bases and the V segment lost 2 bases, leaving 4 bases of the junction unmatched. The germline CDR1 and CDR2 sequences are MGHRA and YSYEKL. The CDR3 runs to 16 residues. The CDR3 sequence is CASSQPGLAVYNEQFF. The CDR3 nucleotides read TGCGCCAGCAGCCAACCAGGACTAGCGGTCTACAATGAGCAGTTCTTC.

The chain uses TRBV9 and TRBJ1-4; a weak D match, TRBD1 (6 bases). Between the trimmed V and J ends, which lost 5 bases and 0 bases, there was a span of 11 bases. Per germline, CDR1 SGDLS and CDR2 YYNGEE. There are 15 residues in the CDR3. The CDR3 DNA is TGTGCCAGCAGTGACCGACAGGCAACTAATGAAAAACTGTTTTTT. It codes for CASSDRQATNEKLFF.

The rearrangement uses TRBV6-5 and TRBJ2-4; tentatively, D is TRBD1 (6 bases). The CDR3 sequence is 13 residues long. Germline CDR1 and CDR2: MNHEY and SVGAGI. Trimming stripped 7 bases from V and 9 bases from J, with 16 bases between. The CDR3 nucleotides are TGTGCCAGCAAAATGACAGGTCTGGGCATTCAGTACTTC. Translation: CASKMTGLGIQYF.

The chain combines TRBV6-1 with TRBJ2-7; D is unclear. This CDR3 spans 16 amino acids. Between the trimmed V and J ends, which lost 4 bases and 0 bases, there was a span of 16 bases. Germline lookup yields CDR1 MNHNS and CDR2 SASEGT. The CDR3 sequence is CASSALGNPSSYEQYV. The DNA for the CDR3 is TGTGCCAGCAGTGCACTGGGTAACCCGAGCTCCTACGAGCAGTACGTC.

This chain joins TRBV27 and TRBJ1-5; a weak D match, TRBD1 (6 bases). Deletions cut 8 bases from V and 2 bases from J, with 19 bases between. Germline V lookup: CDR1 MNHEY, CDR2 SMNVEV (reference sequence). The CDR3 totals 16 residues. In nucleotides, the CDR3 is TGTGCCAGCGGATACAGGGTGGGCCTAGGCAATCAGCCCCAGCATTTT. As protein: CASGYRVGLGNQPQHF.

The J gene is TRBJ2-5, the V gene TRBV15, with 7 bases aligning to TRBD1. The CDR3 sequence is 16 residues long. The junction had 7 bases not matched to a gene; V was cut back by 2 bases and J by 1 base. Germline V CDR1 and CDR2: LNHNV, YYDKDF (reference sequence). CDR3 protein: CATSRPGTAIQETQYF. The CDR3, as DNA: TGTGCCACCAGCAGACCGGGGACAGCGATCCAAGAGACCCAGTACTTC.

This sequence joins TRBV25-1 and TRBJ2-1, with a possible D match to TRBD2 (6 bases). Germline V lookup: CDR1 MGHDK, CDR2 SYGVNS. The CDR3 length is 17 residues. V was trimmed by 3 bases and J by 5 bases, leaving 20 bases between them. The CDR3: CASSDLGRKPNNNEQFF. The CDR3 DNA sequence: TGTGCCAGCAGTGATTTGGGGAGGAAACCTAATAACAATGAGCAGTTCTTC.

This CDR3 reads CASSRRDELDSGANVLTF. CDR3 DNA: TGTGCCAGCAGTAGGAGAGACGAACTAGACTCTGGGGCCAACGTCCTGACTTTC. The V gene is TRBV9, the J gene TRBJ2-6; D is possibly TRBD2 (5 bases). V gave up 5 bases and J gave up 0 bases, with 18 bases separating them. Germline assignment: CDR1 SGDLS and CDR2 YYNGEE. The CDR3 spans 18 residues.

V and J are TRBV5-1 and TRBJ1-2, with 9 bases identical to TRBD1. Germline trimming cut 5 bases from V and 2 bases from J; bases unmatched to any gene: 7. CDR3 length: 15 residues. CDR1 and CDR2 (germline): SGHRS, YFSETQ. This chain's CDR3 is CASRTTGGYNYGYTF. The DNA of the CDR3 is TGCGCCAGCAGAACGACAGGGGGATACAACTATGGCTACACCTTC.

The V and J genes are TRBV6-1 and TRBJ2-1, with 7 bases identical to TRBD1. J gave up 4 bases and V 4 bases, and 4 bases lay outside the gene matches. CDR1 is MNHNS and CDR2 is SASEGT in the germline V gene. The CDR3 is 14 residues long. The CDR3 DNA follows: TGTGCCAGCAGTGGCCGACAGGGATACAATGAGCAGTTCTTC. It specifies CASSGRQGYNEQFF.

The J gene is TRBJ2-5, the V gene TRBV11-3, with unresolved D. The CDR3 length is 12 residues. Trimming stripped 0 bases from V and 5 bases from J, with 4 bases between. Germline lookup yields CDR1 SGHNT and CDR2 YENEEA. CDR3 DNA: TGTGCCAGCAGCTTAGACGGGGAGACCCAGTACTTC. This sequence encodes CASSLDGETQYF.

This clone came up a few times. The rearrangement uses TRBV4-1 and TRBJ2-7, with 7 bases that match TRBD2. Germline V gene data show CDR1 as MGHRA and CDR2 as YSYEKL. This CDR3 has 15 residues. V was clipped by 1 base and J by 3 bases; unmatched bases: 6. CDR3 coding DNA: TGCGCCAGCAGCCAAGTCTCTAGCGGTTACTACGAGCAGTACTTC. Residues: CASSQVSSGYYEQYF.